This T cell receptor (beta chain) was captured by sequencing in a study of human T cells and chemical hapten exposure. On the study more broadly: Sensitizing treatment utilized 2% DPC over a 2 cm by 2 cm portion of upper inner arm skin.

A remark on this clonotype: As yet, its antigen is unknown.

Trimming left V 3 bases short and J 4 bases short, with 12 bases between. Germline-derived CDR1 and CDR2 are MNHEY and SVGAGI. CDR3 length equals 14 residues. MiXCR, applied by TCRdb to the RACE reads, yields one record per CDR3 protein. The repertoire holds 75,000 to 90,000 distinct CDR3 sequences, with 10% as singletons. Time point reported: patch test 1, 2 weeks after DPC sensitization. Treatment of the sample: therapeutic diphenylcyclopropenone sensitization with weekly scalp DPC. Total RNA was isolated from unfractionated whole blood. Findings and limits, study-wide: TCRs above 1 in 1000 frequency did not change with DPC sensitization.

V usage is TRBV6-5 and J usage is TRBJ1-2; TRBD1 is a possible D gene (6 bases). Specimen: whole blood, collected in connection with sensitization to the hapten diphenylcyclopropenone (DPC). The TCR originated in a woman aged 45-65 years with alopecia areata. Some clones in this sample may be carry-over from other donors' samples. The CDR3 spells CASSYVQGPYGYTF. In DNA form, the CDR3 reads TGTGCCAGCAGTTATGTACAGGGCCCCTATGGCTACACCTTC.